These T cell receptor beta chains were read from a single sample in a study of blood T cell repertoires in COVID-19. Sequencing used immunoSEQ multiplex PCR; TCRdb keeps in-frame clones, though not all of them. The table includes approximately 150,000 clones, around four fifths detected once. The source material was peripheral blood. The origin of the receptors is a human donor in a cohort sampled during active COVID-19. Each CDR3 is given with its conserved first and last residue.

TRBV5-1,CASSLRGVTEAFF
TRBV7-8,CASSLRLAVYNEQFF
TRBV3-1/TRBV3-2,CASSRGQSNTGELFF
TRBV29-1,CSVDSGGDYEQYF
TRBV20-1,CSASAPGGGTEAFF
TRBV7-9,CASSLAGASTDTQYF
TRBV21-1,CASSKERAKSRQGVADTQYF
TRBV27,CASRPYTGVRAYGYTF
TRBV5-1,CASSYSGQGDTGELFF
TRBV10-3,CAITPGLNNNSPLHF
TRBV6-6,CASSQDSRYGYTF
TRBV18,CASSGQVNTGELFF
TRBV18,CASSTTGEGAEGYTF
TRBV5-4,CASSLLGGEGYTF
TRBV30,CAWSVLGGGANEKLFF
TRBV6-1,CASSEARTAIQPQHF
TRBV9,CASSVAASGRQETQYF
TRBV5-1,CASSPGTTQETQYF
TRBV15,CATSRDQLGGGTDTQYF
TRBV5-4,CASSLANAVEAFF
TRBV12-3/TRBV12-4,CASSSDRYEKLFF
TRBV29-1,CSVEDVGTSLTQFF
TRBV5-1,CASSAQRESNNEQFF
TRBV2,CASSRDRGEYGYTF
TRBV6-1,CASSEGGRQETQYF
TRBV19,CASRDSANTGELFF
TRBV4-2,CASSQGDDRAYGYTF
TRBV10-3,CAIASGQGGSDTQYF
TRBV6-1,CASSERYVASTGNEQFF
TRBV4-2,CASSQAPRGREDTDTQYF
TRBV18,CASSPRGFVAGELFF
TRBV5-1,CASSLAGTSRETQYF
TRBV20-1,CSVGQGSEQYF
TRBV6-6,CAAGREGHRADTQYF
TRBV9,CASSVGTSGGKETQYF
TRBV7-9,CASSFYPVGQFF
TRBV25-1,CASSDEGHGYTF
TRBV2,CASSLQGAGEQYF